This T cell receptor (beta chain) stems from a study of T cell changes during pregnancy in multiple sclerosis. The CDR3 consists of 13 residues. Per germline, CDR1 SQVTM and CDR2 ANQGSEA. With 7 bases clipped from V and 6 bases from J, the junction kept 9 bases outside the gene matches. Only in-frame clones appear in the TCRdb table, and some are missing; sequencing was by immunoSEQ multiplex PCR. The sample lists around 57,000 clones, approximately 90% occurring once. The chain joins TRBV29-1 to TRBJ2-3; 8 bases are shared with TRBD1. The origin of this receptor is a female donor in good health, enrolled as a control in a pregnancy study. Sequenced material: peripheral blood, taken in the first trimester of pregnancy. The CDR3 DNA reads TGCAGCGCACTATCGACAGGGGACGATACGCAGTATTTT. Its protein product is CSALSTGDDTQYF.